The 16 T cell receptor beta chains below come from one sample, sequenced in a study of post-analysis software for immune sequencing data. Presence of unique molecular identifiers characterized the TCR beta cDNA libraries. From the PCR reads, TCRdb called clonotypes with MiXCR, one entry per CDR3 protein. The sample comprises 750,000 to 950,000 distinct CDR3 sequences, roughly 50% of which are singletons, and roughly 4.5% rests with the top ten. Study conclusions and caveats: TRBV5-6, TRBV5-1 and TRBV20-1 belonged to a set of roughly five TRBV segments that were more frequent in patients than controls.

Their target antigens are unknown. The sequencing input was blood. These receptors all come from a girl between 10 and 17 years old with multiple sclerosis.

Here the CDR3 DNA reads TGTGCCAGCAGCTTAGGGGGACAGGGGTTCTACAATGAGCAGTTCTTC. This codes for CASSLGGQGFYNEQFF. The chain recombines TRBV7-2 with TRBJ2-1; 10 nucleotides align to TRBD1. Germline values: CDR1 SGHTA, CDR2 FQGNSA. This CDR3 is built from 16 residues. V was pared by 1 base and J by 3 bases, with 3 bases of the junction left unmatched.

This clonotype showed up just a few times. V and J are TRBV12-3 or TRBV12-4 and TRBJ2-5; TRBD1 aligns across 7 bases. The CDR3 length is 14 residues. V trimming: 10 bases; J trimming: 2 bases; junction bases outside the gene matches: 10. The CDR3, as DNA: TGTGCCACTAAGAGGACAGGCGGACAAGAGACCCAGTACTTC. Translating it yields CATKRTGGQETQYF.

This rearrangement joins TRBV7-2 to TRBJ2-1; tentatively, D is TRBD2 (5 bases). The closer fit of TRBJ2-7 to the DNA end suggests the J call may be wrong. The CDR3 runs 16 residues. From germline, CDR1 is SGHTA and CDR2 FQGNSA. CDR3 sequence (DNA): TGTGCCAGCAGCCCAGGTGCCCGGGGATGGATCTACGAGCAGTACTTC. Residues: CASSPGARGWIYEQYF.

This clonotype was picked up a small number of times. A junction end diverges from the germline sequence, so it may reflect a read error. The chain carries TRBV4-1 and TRBJ2-3; D call uncertain. Germline V CDR1 and CDR2: MGHRA, YSYEKL. The CDR3 totals 12 residues. The CDR3 is CASSQDTHTQYF. In DNA, the CDR3 is TGCGCCAGCAGCCAAGACACACATACGCAGTATTTT.

This chain joins TRBV20-1 and TRBJ2-7; the match to TRBD2 covers 7 bases. The CDR3 length is 14 residues. V lost 6 bases, J lost 1 base, and 9 bases stayed unmatched. CDR1 is DFQATT and CDR2 is SNEGSKA in the germline V gene (reference sequence). The CDR3 DNA reads as TGCAGTGCCGAGACGGGGGGACCGTCCTACGAGCAGTACTTC. Its protein product is CSAETGGPSYEQYF.

This chain connects TRBV6-5 to TRBJ2-7, with D tentatively TRBD1 (6 bases). The CDR3 is 14 amino acids. Trimming shortened V by 5 bases and J by 7 bases, and 18 bases separated the two germline ends. The germline gives CDR1 MNHEY, CDR2 SVGAGI. The DNA of the CDR3 is TGTGCCAGCAGTCGACAGGATCCCCCTAGGGAGCAGTACTTC. It codes for CASSRQDPPREQYF.

V usage is TRBV2 and J usage is TRBJ1-4; TRBD1 agrees at 7 bases. This CDR3 region has 14 residues. Germline V gene data show CDR1 as SNHLY and CDR2 as FYNNEI. J gave up 8 bases and V 5 bases, and 8 bases lay outside the gene matches. CDR3 residues: CASSTTGSPEKLFF. CDR3 bases: TGTGCCAGCAGTACGACAGGGAGTCCCGAAAAACTGTTTTTT.

The J gene is TRBJ1-1, the V gene TRBV4-3; 8 bases line up with TRBD1. This CDR3 spans 15 amino acids. Trimming took 2 bases from V and 1 from J; bases not matched to a gene: 3. The V gene's germline CDR1 is LGHNA and CDR2 YSLEER. The DNA of the CDR3 is TGCGCCAGCAGCCAAACACAGGGGGGGAACACTGAAGCTTTCTTT. Protein sequence: CASSQTQGGNTEAFF.

The chain has TRBV24-1 and TRBJ2-7; tentatively, D is TRBD1 (5 bases). The germline V and J ends were trimmed by 4 bases and 2 bases, with 8 bases remaining between them. The CDR3 has 13 residues. Germline V gives CDR1 KGHDR, CDR2 SFDVKD. The CDR3 region is CATSDRETYEQYF. CDR3 nucleotides: TGTGCCACCAGTGACAGGGAAACCTACGAGCAGTACTTC.

V gene TRBV13 combines with J gene TRBJ2-7, with D tentatively TRBD1 (7 bases). The CDR3 is made up of 15 amino acids. The V and J ends lost 4 bases and 1 base respectively, with 14 bases between them. Germline-derived CDR1 and CDR2 are PRHDT and FYEKMQ (reference sequence). The CDR3 sequence is CASSWDSAGSYEQYF. The CDR3 coding sequence is TGTGCCAGCAGCTGGGACAGCGCGGGGTCCTACGAGCAGTACTTC.

This clonotype turned up a few times. The rearrangement links TRBV20-1 to TRBJ1-6; 7 bases agree with TRBD1. CDR1 is DFQATT, CDR2 SNEGSKA, per germline (reference sequence). This CDR3 is 18 amino acids long. Germline trimming cut 3 bases from V and 4 bases from J; bases unmatched to any gene: 15. CDR3: CSAREGTAPQAYNSPLHF. In nucleotides, the CDR3 is TGCAGTGCTAGGGAGGGGACAGCCCCGCAGGCTTATAATTCACCCCTCCACTTT.

The V and J genes are TRBV4-3 and TRBJ2-1; D might be TRBD2 (6 bases). The germline V gene has CDR1 LGHNA and CDR2 YSLEER. The V and J ends lost 3 bases and 8 bases respectively, with 17 bases between them. The CDR3 runs to 15 residues. The CDR3 nucleotides are TGCGCCAGCAGCCAGGCCTCGACCCTAGCGTATGAGCAGTTCTTC. Protein sequence: CASSQASTLAYEQFF.

The V call is TRBV7-9, the J call TRBJ2-2, with D uncertain. Germline loops: CDR1 SEHNR, CDR2 FQNEAQ (reference sequence). This CDR3 contains 12 residues. Trimming cost V 3 bases and J 8 bases, with 7 bases left between them. The CDR3 protein is CASSLPSGELFF. Written as DNA, the CDR3 is TGTGCCAGCAGCTTGCCCTCGGGGGAGCTGTTTTTT.

V is TRBV5-1 and J is TRBJ2-4, with 8 bases fitting TRBD2. The ends lost 4 bases at V and 5 bases at J; junction bases unmatched: 11. Per the germline V gene, CDR1 is SGHRS and CDR2 is YFSETQ. CDR3 length: 16 amino acids. CDR3 sequence (DNA): TGCGCCAGCAGCACCGGGACTAGTGGTACCCAAAACATTCAGTACTTC. The encoded protein is CASSTGTSGTQNIQYF.

The chain couples TRBV20-1 to TRBJ1-5; no firm D call. The V end was cut by 2 bases, the J end by 6 bases, with 8 bases between. CDR1 is DFQATT, CDR2 SNEGSKA, per germline (reference sequence). This CDR3 contains 12 residues. The CDR3 nucleotides read TGCAGTGCTAGAACTGTCGCTCAGCCCCAGCATTTT. It yields the protein CSARTVAQPQHF.

V gene TRBV12-3 or TRBV12-4 combines with J gene TRBJ2-1, with 9 bases aligning to TRBD2. CDR3 length: 14 residues. V lost 5 bases and J lost 8; bases outside the gene matches: 7. The CDR3 reads CASSLSGRLDEQFF. Written as DNA, the CDR3 is TGTGCCAGCAGTCTCAGCGGGAGGCTCGATGAGCAGTTCTTC.